This record concerns one T cell receptor beta chain sequence. Its antigen remains unidentified. The data are from a study of cytomegalovirus exposure and HLA in healthy donors. Across the whole study: Earlier, 180 million or so T cells were analyzed, and fewer than 120 million unique TCR beta sequences were found among them. Samples from HLA-typed donors yielded about 85 million unique TCRs in an early data release.

The primer mix had 60 Vbeta and 13 Jbeta primers. Libraries were prepared by immunoSEQ multiplex PCR; TCRdb keeps only in-frame clonotypes and omits some of them. Of more than 100,000 clones listed, about three fifths were seen once; the top ten hold less than 9%. The study, taken as a whole, reports: It has been reported that TCR beta sequences accurately predicted the HLA-A and HLA-B alleles of most subjects.

The clonotype originates from a woman in her thirties or forties in good health and CMV-seropositive. Sequencing used PBMCs.

The CDR3 nucleotides read TGTGCCAGTAGTATAGCTGGGACAGGGGAGAGAAAACTGTTTTTT. This codes for CASSIAGTGERKLFF. V gene TRBV19 combines with J gene TRBJ1-4; 10 bases are shared with TRBD1. Per germline, CDR1 LNHDA and CDR2 SQIVND (reference sequence). V dropped 1 base and J dropped 10; count of bases not matched to a gene: 6. The CDR3 spans 15 residues.